These 14 T cell receptor beta chains came from one sample sequenced in a study of blood T cell repertoires in COVID-19. TCRdb's copy holds only in-frame clones and misses some; the assay was immunoSEQ multiplex PCR. The sample includes a few hundred thousand clones, about 88% of them seen just once. Sequencing used PBMCs or T cells enriched from blood (not recorded which). The receptor source for this set is a woman aged 60-75 years who had recovered from COVID-19.

The chain joins TRBV7-6 to TRBJ1-1; D is perhaps TRBD1 (6 bases). The CDR3 extends over 14 amino acids. Germline loops: CDR1 SGHVS, CDR2 FNYEAQ. Trimming shortened V by 4 bases and J by 4 bases, and 13 bases separated the two germline ends. CDR3 region: CASSYRVGSTEAFF. The DNA of the CDR3 is TGTGCCAGCAGCTACAGGGTAGGAAGCACTGAAGCTTTCTTT.

The V gene is TRBV6-5, the J gene TRBJ1-2; D is perhaps TRBD1 (5 bases). Germline V gene sequence: CDR1 MNHEY, CDR2 SVGAGI. This CDR3 region has 13 residues. V lost 7 bases, J lost 4 bases, and 13 bases lay in between. CDR3 DNA: TGTGCCAGCACTGTCCTAAGGGGCTATGGCTACACCTTC. It is translated as CASTVLRGYGYTF.

The V gene is TRBV28, the J gene TRBJ2-7, with 7 bases matching TRBD2. After removal of 5 bases from V and 2 bases from J, the junction contained 6 bases not matched to a gene. The CDR3 runs to 14 residues. Germline V gene data show CDR1 as MDHEN and CDR2 as SYDVKM. The CDR3 loop reads CASSPSGAPYEQYV. CDR3 nucleotides: TGTGCCAGCAGTCCCAGCGGGGCCCCCTACGAGCAGTACGTC.

The V gene is TRBV5-1, the J gene TRBJ2-5, with 10 bases fitting TRBD1. The trim removed 4 bases at V and 5 bases at J, leaving 5 bases unmatched. The germline V gene encodes CDR1 SGHRS and CDR2 YFSETQ. The CDR3 sequence is 14 residues long. CDR3 bases: TGCGCCAGCAGCCGCGGGACAGGGGATGAGACCCAGTACTTC. This sequence encodes CASSRGTGDETQYF.

A few counts support this clone. The V call is TRBV6-6, the J call TRBJ1-1; 7 bases are shared with TRBD1. This CDR3 contains 14 residues. Germline assignment: CDR1 MNHNY and CDR2 SVGAGI (reference sequence). V gave up 2 bases and J gave up 2 bases; unmatched junction bases: 2. CDR3 amino acids: CASSYGDRNTEAFF. CDR3 DNA: TGTGCCAGCAGTTACGGGGACAGAAACACTGAAGCTTTCTTT.

This rearrangement joins TRBV7-8 to TRBJ1-5, with TRBD1 as a possible D gene (5 bases). Germline V gene lookup returns CDR1 SGHVS and CDR2 FQNEAQ. The ends were cut back, 2 bases at V and 0 bases at J, with 14 bases in the middle. CDR3 length: 17 residues. CDR3 protein: CASSLKAGKYSNQPQHF. CDR3 nucleotides: TGTGCCAGCAGCTTAAAGGCAGGGAAGTATAGCAATCAGCCCCAGCATTTT. Looking up the rest from reference TRBV7-8 and TRBJ1-5 gives the full variable domain: GAGVSQSPRYKVAKRGQDVALRCDPISGHVSLFWYQQALGQGPEFLTYFQNEAQLDKSGLPSDRFFAERPEGSVSTLKIQRTQQEDSAVYLCASSLKAGKYSNQPQHFGDGTRLSIL.

On this clone itself: The junction shows a germline mismatch at one end, possibly a read error. The CDR3 bases are TGCAGCGTTCAAGAGGGACAGGGGATCCCAGATACGCAGTATTTT. This gives the protein CSVQEGQGIPDTQYF. The chain carries TRBV29-1 and TRBJ2-3; 10 bases fit TRBD1. Germline loops: CDR1 SQVTM, CDR2 ANQGSEA. The CDR3 runs 15 residues.

The chain employs TRBV19 and TRBJ2-7; D call uncertain. The CDR3 length is 14 residues. Trimming took 3 bases from V and 7 from J, leaving 16 bases between them. The V gene's germline CDR1 is LNHDA and CDR2 SQIVND (reference sequence). The CDR3 nucleotides are TGTGCCAGTAGTATTCTGGAGTCGACTGGAGAGCAGTACTTC. It translates to CASSILESTGEQYF.

The chain has TRBV7-2 and TRBJ2-3; the match to TRBD1 covers 9 bases. This CDR3 region has 14 residues. V was clipped by 5 bases and J by 8 bases; unmatched bases: 8. Germline loops: CDR1 SGHTA, CDR2 FQGNSA. CDR3 residues: CASSLTGGGLTQYF. In DNA, the CDR3 is TGTGCCAGCAGCCTGACAGGGGGAGGCCTTACGCAGTATTTT.

CDR3 nucleotide sequence: TGTGCCAGCAGTGAGGTACAGGGGGAGGGCGAAAAACTGTTTTTT. This codes for CASSEVQGEGEKLFF. The chain is built from TRBV6-1 and TRBJ1-4; 8 nucleotides line up with TRBD1. J gave up 8 bases and V 3 bases, and 8 bases lay outside the gene matches. The V gene's germline CDR1 is MNHNS and CDR2 SASEGT. This CDR3 region has 15 residues.

This rearrangement joins TRBV11-2 to TRBJ1-2; D uncertain. The V gene's germline CDR1 is SGHAT and CDR2 FQNNGV. The CDR3 spans 14 residues. Trimming took 2 bases from V and 6 from J, leaving 13 bases between them. The CDR3 region is CASSLRPGGHGYTF. Here the CDR3 DNA reads TGTGCCAGCAGCTTAAGGCCAGGAGGGCATGGCTACACCTTC.

The chain has TRBV19 and TRBJ2-1; 9 positions match TRBD1. J lost 6 bases, V lost 9 bases, and 3 bases had no gene match. This CDR3 is built from 12 residues. Germline lookup yields CDR1 LNHDA and CDR2 SQIVND (reference sequence). The CDR3 nucleotides are TGTGCCAGCGAGGACAGGGGCAATGAGCAGTTCTTC. Translated: CASEDRGNEQFF.

V usage is TRBV10-3 and J usage is TRBJ2-7, with TRBD2 as a possible D gene (5 bases). In germline, CDR1 is ENHRY, CDR2 SYGVKD. The CDR3 has 17 amino acids. V was trimmed by 0 bases and J by 1 base, leaving 16 bases between them. This chain's CDR3 is CAISESVVGVGSYEQYF. The CDR3 nucleotides are TGTGCCATCAGTGAGTCGGTTGTCGGGGTTGGGTCCTACGAGCAGTACTTC.

V is TRBV10-3 and J is TRBJ1-3, with no clear D. CDR1 and CDR2 (germline): ENHRY, SYGVKD. The CDR3 covers 16 residues. The V and J ends lost 2 bases and 0 bases respectively, with 11 bases between them. This CDR3 reads CAISEVGSFSGNTIYF. DNA of the CDR3: TGTGCCATCAGTGAGGTGGGCAGTTTCTCTGGAAACACCATATATTTT.